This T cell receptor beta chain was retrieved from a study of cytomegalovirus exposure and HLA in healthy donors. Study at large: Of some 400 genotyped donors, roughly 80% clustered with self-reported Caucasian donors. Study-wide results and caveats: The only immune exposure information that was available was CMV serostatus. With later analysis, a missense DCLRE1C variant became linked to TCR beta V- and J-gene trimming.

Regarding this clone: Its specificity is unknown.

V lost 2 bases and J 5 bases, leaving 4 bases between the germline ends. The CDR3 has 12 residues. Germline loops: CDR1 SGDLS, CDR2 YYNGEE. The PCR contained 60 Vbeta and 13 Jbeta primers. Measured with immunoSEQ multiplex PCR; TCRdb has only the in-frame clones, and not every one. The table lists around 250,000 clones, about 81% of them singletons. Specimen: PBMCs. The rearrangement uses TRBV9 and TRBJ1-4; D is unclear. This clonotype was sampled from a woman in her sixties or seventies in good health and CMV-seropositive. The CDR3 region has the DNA TGTGCCAGCAGCGTGTCAAATGAAAAACTGTTTTTT. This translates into CASSVSNEKLFF.